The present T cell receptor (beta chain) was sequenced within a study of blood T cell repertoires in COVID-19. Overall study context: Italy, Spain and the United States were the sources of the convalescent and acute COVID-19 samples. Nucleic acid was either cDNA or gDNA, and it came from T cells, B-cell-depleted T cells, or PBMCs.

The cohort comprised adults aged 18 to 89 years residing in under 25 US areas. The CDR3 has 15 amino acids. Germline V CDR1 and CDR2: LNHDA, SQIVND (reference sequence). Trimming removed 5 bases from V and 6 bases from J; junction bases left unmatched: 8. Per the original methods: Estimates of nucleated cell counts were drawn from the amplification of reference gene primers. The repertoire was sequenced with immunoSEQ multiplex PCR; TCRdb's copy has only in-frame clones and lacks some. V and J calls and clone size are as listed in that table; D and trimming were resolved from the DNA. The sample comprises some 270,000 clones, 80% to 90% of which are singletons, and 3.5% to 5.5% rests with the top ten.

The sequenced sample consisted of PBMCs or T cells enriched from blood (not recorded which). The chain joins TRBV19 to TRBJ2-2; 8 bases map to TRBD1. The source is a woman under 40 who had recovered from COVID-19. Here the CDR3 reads CASSPWTGRSGELFF. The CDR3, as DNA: TGTGCCAGTAGTCCTTGGACAGGGAGATCCGGGGAGCTGTTTTTT. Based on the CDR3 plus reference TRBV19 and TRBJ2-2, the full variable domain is DGGITQSPKYLFRKEGQNVTLSCEQNLNHDAMYWYRQDPGQGLRLIYYSQIVNDFQKGDIAEGYSVSREKKESFPLTVTSAQKNPTAFYLCASSPWTGRSGELFFGEGSRLTVL.